A single sample is the source of the 25 T cell receptor beta chains below, sequenced in a study of CD8+ T cells in alopecia areata. Reverse transcription of extracted RNA yielded cDNA, which provided the sequencing template. Sequencing was performed with immunoSEQ multiplex PCR; in TCRdb, only in-frame clones are kept and a portion is missing. The sample presents about 270,000 clones, none singletons. The pooled cutaneous lymph node cells were sorted using several markers (CD4, CD8alpha, NKG2D, NKG2ACE and others). The sample was CD4+ T cells sorted from a lymph node. The receptors originated from a C3H/HeJ mouse with alopecia areata. This strain's MHC haplotype is H2-k.

This clone was observed a handful of times. Any gene name here is a mouse gene name. Read data end 4 residues before the CDR3 end; the end is taken from the germline J gene. The J gene is TRBJ2-7, the V gene TRBV13-1, with TRBD2 matching 8 bases. In germline, CDR1 is NSHNY, CDR2 SYGAGN. CDR3 length: 15 amino acids. The CDR3 spells CASSDGGLEGYEQYF. The DNA read from the CDR3 is TGTGCCAGCAGTGATGGGGGACTGGAGGGGTAT.

This clone was recorded a few times. Here the gene names and germline are mouse. CDR3 residues: CASSDATDYAEQFF. CDR3 DNA (partial): TGTGCCAGCAGTGATGCCACAGACTATGCT. The chain carries TRBV13-3 and TRBJ2-1; D uncertain. Sequencing ends 4 residues short of the CDR3 end; the germline J gene provides the rest. The germline V and J ends were trimmed by 0 bases and 2 bases, with 6 bases remaining between them. The germline V gene has CDR1 NNHDY and CDR2 SYVADS. The CDR3 loop spans 14 amino acids.

The table lists this clone with many counts. Mouse germline and gene names are used. Read data end 4 residues before the CDR3 end; the end is taken from the germline J gene. Other DNA sequences from this sample encode an identical CDR3 as well. The chain has TRBV13-1 and TRBJ1-2; 11 nucleotides match TRBD1. The ends lost 4 bases at V and 2 bases at J; junction bases unmatched: 1. CDR3 length: 14 residues. The germline V gene has CDR1 NSHNY and CDR2 SYGAGN. The CDR3 reads CASSRDRGNSDYTF. Partial CDR3 DNA: TGTGCCAGCAGTCGGGACAGGGGGAACTCC.

A remark on this clone: Genes and germline are mouse. The read is 4 residues too short to cover the CDR3 end, so that end is filled in from the germline J gene. The rearrangement uses TRBV13-1 and TRBJ2-5, with 10 bases lining up with TRBD2. The germline V gene encodes CDR1 NSHNY and CDR2 SYGAGN. This CDR3 contains 16 residues. V shed 5 bases and J 1 base; nucleotides not matched to a gene: 7. The CDR3 is CASRGWGGADQDTQYF. The CDR3 DNA, read in part, is TGTGCCAGCAGAGGCTGGGGGGGCGCCGACCAAGAC.

Points on this clone: The germline and genes are mouse ones. The CDR3 extends 4 residues past the end of the read, so its final part is completed from the germline J gene. The rearrangement links TRBV19 to TRBJ2-1, with TRBD2 matching 10 bases. V lost 0 bases, J lost 5 bases, and 2 bases stayed unmatched. From germline, CDR1 is FNHDT and CDR2 SITEND (reference sequence). CDR3 length equals 15 residues. CDR3 loop: CASSIGGTGDAEQFF. CDR3 DNA, as far as it was read: TGTGCCAGCAGTATAGGAGGGACTGGGGATGCT.

This clone was detected only a few times. Gene names denote mouse genes. The read falls 4 residues short of the CDR3 end, and the missing part is taken from the germline J gene. The rearrangement uses TRBV13-1 and TRBJ2-4; D is undetermined. V dropped 0 bases and J dropped 1 base, with 6 bases sitting between them. The CDR3 is 14 amino acids. The V gene's germline CDR1 is NSHNY and CDR2 SYGAGN. CDR3 bases read: TGTGCCAGCAGTGATGCATGGGGTCAAAAC. Its translation is CASSDAWGQN. The entire CDR3 is CASSDAWGQNTLYF.

There are a few counts of this clone. Genes here carry mouse names. The DNA ends 4 residues before the CDR3 does, and the rest of the CDR3 is filled in from the germline J gene. The rearrangement joins TRBV1 to TRBJ2-1; 8 bases are a match to TRBD1. This CDR3 has 15 residues. V was clipped by 3 bases and J by 2 bases; unmatched bases: 3. Germline V gene data show CDR1 as NSQYPW and CDR2 as LRSPGD (reference sequence). CDR3 loop: CTCSATTGDYAEQFF. The DNA read from the CDR3 is TGCACCTGCAGTGCTACGACAGGGGACTATGCT.

This clone has ten or more counts. Gene labels here are mouse ones. Read coverage stops 4 residues before the CDR3 terminus; the germline J gene supplies the remainder. The rearrangement uses TRBV19 and TRBJ1-2, with D perhaps matching TRBD1 (6 bases). This CDR3 is 12 amino acids long. Germline values: CDR1 FNHDT, CDR2 SITEND (reference sequence). The CDR3: CASSIDRDDYTF. CDR3 bases read: TGTGCCAGCAGTATAGACAGGGAC.

For this clone: Each gene name is a mouse one. The read gets to within 4 residues of the CDR3 end, and the germline J gene fills in the rest. The chain carries TRBV13-2 and TRBJ2-4; possibly TRBD1 for D (6 bases). Germline CDR1 and CDR2: NNHNN and SYGAGS (reference sequence). The CDR3 consists of 12 residues. The CDR3 region is CASGGTENTLYF. The CDR3 DNA, read in part, is TGTGCCAGCGGTGGGACAGAAAAC.

This clone came up a few times. Germline and genes: mouse. The sequenced fragment ends 3 residues before the CDR3 boundary, so the rest is inferred from the germline J gene. The chain employs TRBV5 and TRBJ1-6; D gene ambiguous. TRBJ1-6 is recorded as an ORF, its role being uncertain. V shed 6 bases and J shed 4 bases, with 7 bases lying between them. This CDR3 is 13 amino acids long. Germline CDR1 is LGHNA and CDR2 is YNLKQL (reference sequence). The covered CDR3 bases are TGTGCCAGCAGTCCAAAGTATAATTCGCCC. It specifies CASSPKYNSP. The whole CDR3 sequence reads CASSPKYNSPLYF.

This clone turned up a few times. The gene names given are mouse names. The CDR3 is cut off 4 residues early in the read; its end comes from the germline J gene. This chain joins TRBV31 and TRBJ2-1; 10 bases fit TRBD2. The V and J ends lost 1 base and 2 bases, in that order; junction bases with no gene match: 2. In germline, CDR1 is GKSSPN, CDR2 SITVG. This CDR3 region has 15 residues. The part of the CDR3 DNA that was read is TGTGCCTGGAGTCCCGGACTGGGGGACTATGCT. Protein sequence: CAWSPGLGDYA. The whole CDR3 is CAWSPGLGDYAEQFF.

This clone turned up a few times. Gene names and germline refer to mouse. The read ends 4 residues before the CDR3 terminus; that terminus is restored from the germline J gene. J is TRBJ2-1 and V is TRBV13-1; TRBD2 matches at 10 bases. The CDR3 extends over 14 amino acids. Germline assignment: CDR1 NSHNY and CDR2 SYGAGN. Trimming cost V 5 bases and J 4 bases; bases outside gene matches: 3. CDR3 DNA (partial): TGTGCCAGCAGCCGACTGGGGGGTTATGCT. Its translation: CASSRLGGYA. The entire CDR3 protein is CASSRLGGYAEQFF.

This clone was seen more than once but under ten times. Genes and germline come from the mouse. Coverage ceases 4 residues before the CDR3 finishes, and the germline J gene fills in the end. The gene calls are TRBV13-2 and TRBJ2-1, with D tentatively TRBD1 (6 bases). Trimming pared 0 bases from V and 3 bases from J, leaving 10 bases between. Per the germline V gene, CDR1 is NNHNN and CDR2 is SYGAGS (reference sequence). The CDR3 is 15 residues long. CDR3: CASGDALRGYAEQFF. Incomplete CDR3 DNA: TGTGCCAGCGGTGATGCCCTCAGGGGCTATGCT.

This clone was detected a few times. A read error may be the cause here, since a much bigger clone is one base away. Gene names refer to mouse genes. With the read ending 4 residues before the CDR3 end, the germline J gene is used to fill in that end. This rearrangement joins TRBV1 to TRBJ1-1, with D possibly matching TRBD1 (6 bases). With 4 bases removed from V and 0 bases from J, the gap between germline ends came to 6 bases. This CDR3 comprises 13 residues. Per the germline V gene, CDR1 is NSQYPW and CDR2 is LRSPGD (reference sequence). The CDR3 protein is CTCSDRANTEVFF. Partial CDR3 DNA: TGCACCTGCAGTGACAGGGCAAACACA. Complete variable domain (other parts from reference TRBV1 and TRBJ1-1): VTLLEQNPRWRLVPRGQAVNLRCILKNSQYPWMSWYQQDLQKQLQWLFTLRSPGDKEVKSLPGADYLATRVTDTELRLQVANMSQGRTLYCTCSDRANTEVFFGKGTRLTVV.

A note on this clone: Mouse names are used for the genes. The read finishes 4 residues shy of the CDR3 end, and the germline J gene is used to complete it. This sequence joins TRBV13-1 and TRBJ2-2; 10 nucleotides match TRBD2. Germline V CDR1 and CDR2: NSHNY, SYGAGN. V lost 6 bases to trimming and J lost 4 bases; unmatched junction nucleotides: 3. The CDR3 consists of 14 residues. The part of the CDR3 DNA that was read is TGTGCCAGCAACCGGGACTGGGGCACCGGG. Protein product: CASNRDWGTG. The entire CDR3 protein reads CASNRDWGTGQLYF.

As to this clone: Any gene name here is a mouse gene name. The observed sequence ends 4 residues before the CDR3 terminus, with the missing tail filled in from the germline J gene. V gene TRBV19 combines with J gene TRBJ2-7; 11 bases align to TRBD1. Looked up from germline, CDR1 is FNHDT and CDR2 is SITEND (reference sequence). The CDR3 consists of 13 residues. The part of the CDR3 DNA that was read is TGTGCCAGCAGTATGGGACAGGGGGAT. Translated: CASSMGQGD. The full-length CDR3 reads as CASSMGQGDEQYF.

This clone was seen ten or more times. Gene names and germline refer to mouse. The read falls 4 residues short of the CDR3 end, and the missing part is taken from the germline J gene. The same CDR3 is also encoded by other DNA sequences in this sample. The genes are TRBV13-1 and TRBJ2-1, with TRBD2 matching 12 bases. V dropped 3 bases and J dropped 3; count of bases not matched to a gene: 1. Germline CDR1 and CDR2: NSHNY and SYGAGN. The CDR3 consists of 15 residues. CDR3 loop: CASSGTGGGYAEQFF. The DNA read from the CDR3 is TGTGCCAGCAGTGGGACTGGGGGGGGCTATGCT.

This clone showed up just a few times. Gene names and germline refer to mouse. The missing CDR3 end, 4 residues past where the read stops, is filled in from the germline J gene. Other DNA sequences in this specimen translate into the identical CDR3. This rearrangement joins TRBV5 to TRBJ2-7; 7 positions match TRBD1. Germline CDR1 reads LGHNA; CDR2 reads YNLKQL (reference sequence). This CDR3 spans 14 amino acids. The J segment lost 0 bases and the V segment lost 1 base, leaving 0 bases of the junction unmatched. The sequenced part of the CDR3 DNA is TGTGCCAGCAGCCAAGGGACAGGCTCCTAT. The encoded protein is CASSQGTGSY. The CDR3 in its entirety is CASSQGTGSYEQYF.

This clone was observed at least ten times. Genes and germline are mouse. The read terminates 4 residues ahead of where the CDR3 ends, so the germline J gene completes it. The rearrangement joins TRBV19 to TRBJ1-1; weak D call: TRBD1 (6 bases). The CDR3 extends over 15 amino acids. V lost 0 bases, J lost 3 bases, and 12 bases lay in between. Germline V CDR1 and CDR2: FNHDT, SITEND (reference sequence). The CDR3 loop is CASSIAGGGDTEVFF. The CDR3 DNA, read in part, is TGTGCCAGCAGTATAGCTGGGGGCGGGGACACA.

On this clone itself: Mouse gene names and germline throughout. Read sequence stops 4 residues before the CDR3 end, and the germline J gene provides the missing end. The same CDR3 can be traced to other DNA sequences in this sample. The rearrangement uses TRBV19 and TRBJ2-7; unclear D gene. The CDR3 is made up of 12 amino acids. In germline, CDR1 is FNHDT, CDR2 SITEND (reference sequence). The part of the CDR3 DNA that was read is TGTGCCAGCAGTATAGCAGGTTAT. It codes for CASSIAGY. The CDR3 in its entirety is CASSIAGYEQYF.

This clone has more than one count but fewer than ten. The listed genes are named as in mouse. Read coverage stops 4 residues before the CDR3 terminus; the germline J gene supplies the remainder. The chain carries TRBV19 and TRBJ2-1; possible D gene TRBD1, 5 bases. CDR3 length equals 13 residues. Germline CDR1 and CDR2: FNHDT and SITEND (reference sequence). V shed 2 bases and J shed 6 bases, with 9 bases lying between them. The sequenced part of the CDR3 DNA is TGTGCCAGCAGTATCGCAGGGAGTGCT. Protein sequence: CASSIAGSA. The whole CDR3 protein is CASSIAGSAEQFF.

As to this clone: Gene names denote mouse genes. Sequencing ends 4 residues short of the CDR3 end; the germline J gene provides the rest. The chain is built from TRBV5 and TRBJ1-1; D remains unclear. The CDR3 length is 12 residues. The germline V gene has CDR1 LGHNA and CDR2 YNLKQL (reference sequence). The sequenced part of the CDR3 DNA is TGTGCCAGCAGCCAAGGGGAGGGA. Residues: CASSQGEG. The entire CDR3 is CASSQGEGEVFF.

With regard to this clone: Mouse gene names and germline throughout. The read falls 4 residues short of the CDR3 end, and the missing part is taken from the germline J gene. This chain links TRBV13-1 with TRBJ2-5; 10 bases map to TRBD2. Germline V CDR1 and CDR2: NSHNY, SYGAGN. The CDR3 is made up of 14 amino acids. The CDR3 bases that were read are TGTGCCAGCAGCCCCTGGACTGGGGGAGAC. This encodes CASSPWTGGD. The whole CDR3 sequence reads CASSPWTGGDTQYF.

About this clone: Gene names are the mouse ones. The read terminates 4 residues ahead of where the CDR3 ends, so the germline J gene completes it. Other nucleotide sequences from this sample produce the same CDR3. V is TRBV1 and J is TRBJ1-1; possible D gene TRBD1, 5 bases. Looked up from germline, CDR1 is NSQYPW and CDR2 is LRSPGD (reference sequence). The CDR3 extends over 15 amino acids. The ends were cut back, 0 bases at V and 0 bases at J, with 8 bases in the middle. CDR3 DNA (partial): TGCACCTGCAGTGCAGATGGGGGGTCAAACACA. Protein sequence: CTCSADGGSNT. The whole CDR3 protein reads CTCSADGGSNTEVFF.

This clone was observed many times. Gene names and germline refer to mouse. The CDR3 goes on 4 residues after the read ends, and that part is filled in from the germline J gene. This chain connects TRBV17 to TRBJ2-2; 8 bases align to TRBD2. CDR1 and CDR2 (germline): MNHDT, YYDKIL. V trimming: 5 bases; J trimming: 0 bases; junction bases outside the gene matches: 2. This CDR3 spans 15 amino acids. CDR3 DNA (partial): TGTGCTAGCAGTCCTGGGGGGCCAAACACCGGG. Encoded protein: CASSPGGPNTG. The CDR3 in full is CASSPGGPNTGQLYF.